The next 12 T cell receptor beta chains were all read from a single sample in a study of spatial heterogeneity in lung cancer. Study-wide points: Higher tumor mutation counts went along with higher counts of expanded intratumoral alpha and beta TCRs.

One entry per CDR3 protein, called by TCRdb with MiXCR from the 5' RACE reads. The data contain 18,000 or so distinct CDR3 sequences, roughly 5.8% of them singletons. These receptors have no identified antigens. The time point was: sample taken at primary tumor resection. The material sequenced was lung tumor tissue, taken at surgery. These receptor sequences come from a female donor with early-stage non-small cell lung cancer.

This clonotype turned up a few times. CDR3 in amino acids: CASSGWNSQPQHF. CDR3 DNA sequence: TGTGCCAGCAGTGGATGGAATAGCCAGCCCCAGCATTTT. The chain uses TRBV2 and TRBJ1-5; D not certain. Between the trimmed V and J ends, which lost 4 bases and 7 bases, there was a span of 11 bases. The germline gives CDR1 SNHLY, CDR2 FYNNEI. This CDR3 is 13 amino acids long.

This clonotype was observed at least ten times. The chain joins TRBV6-2 or TRBV6-3 to TRBJ2-7; 8 bases align to TRBD1. The CDR3 loop spans 13 amino acids. J gave up 3 bases and V 5 bases, and 3 bases lay outside the gene matches. Germline CDR1 and CDR2: MNHEY and SVGEGT. CDR3 region: CASSDRGLYEQYF. As DNA, the CDR3 is TGTGCCAGCAGTGACAGGGGCCTCTACGAGCAGTACTTC.

V usage is TRBV6-5 and J usage is TRBJ1-5; D is possibly TRBD1 (6 bases). This CDR3 is built from 16 residues. Looked up from germline, CDR1 is MNHEY and CDR2 is SVGAGI. Trimming removed 5 bases at V and 3 bases at J, with 17 bases between. The CDR3 spells CASSNLGGADNQPQHF. The CDR3 coding sequence is TGTGCCAGCAGTAACCTAGGGGGGGCAGACAATCAGCCCCAGCATTTT.

This clonotype has at least ten counts. The chain recombines TRBV29-1 with TRBJ1-1; D gene unclear. The CDR3 contains 13 residues. Germline values: CDR1 SQVTM, CDR2 ANQGSEA. V lost 4 bases and J 4 bases, leaving 13 bases between the germline ends. This CDR3 is CSVVVGGGTEAFF. CDR3 DNA: TGCAGCGTTGTGGTCGGAGGAGGCACTGAAGCTTTCTTT.

The gene calls are TRBV18 and TRBJ2-1; D possibly corresponds to TRBD2 (5 bases). This CDR3 is 14 amino acids long. In germline, CDR1 is KGHSH, CDR2 LQKENI. Trimming shortened V by 3 bases and J by 12 bases, and 18 bases separated the two germline ends. The CDR3 coding sequence is TGTGCCAGCTCACCTGGGTGGTCGGAGGTATCGCAGTTCTTC. Its translation is CASSPGWSEVSQFF.

This clonotype rates as medium-sized. The chain employs TRBV29-1 and TRBJ2-3; a weak D match, TRBD1 (6 bases). V lost 8 bases and J lost 0, with 12 bases in between. The V gene's germline CDR1 is SQVTM and CDR2 ANQGSEA. CDR3 length: 13 amino acids. In DNA form, the CDR3 reads TGCAGCCATGGAGGACAGAGCACAGATACGCAGTATTTT. It codes for CSHGGQSTDTQYF.

This clonotype was seen at least ten times. V and J are TRBV14 and TRBJ2-7; 15 nucleotides agree with TRBD2. The CDR3 length is 15 residues. The germline V gene encodes CDR1 SGHDN and CDR2 FVKESK. V dropped 6 bases and J dropped 7; count of bases not matched to a gene: 7. Written as DNA, the CDR3 is TGTGCCAGCAGTCCTCCCGGGACTAGCGGGAGGGAGCAGTACTTC. Amino acids: CASSPPGTSGREQYF.

The chain recombines TRBV12-3 or TRBV12-4 with TRBJ2-5; 7 bases match TRBD2. J was trimmed by 0 bases and V by 6 bases; bases with no gene match: 10. This CDR3 comprises 16 residues. The CDR3: CASSSGGELYQETQYF. CDR3 nucleotide sequence: TGTGCCAGCAGCTCTGGGGGGGAATTGTACCAAGAGACCCAGTACTTC.

This clonotype was counted many times. The chain has TRBV9 and TRBJ2-1, with 10 bases aligning to TRBD1. CDR1 is SGDLS, CDR2 YYNGEE, per germline. V lost 0 bases and J lost 7; bases outside the gene matches: 4. This CDR3 has 15 residues. In nucleotides, the CDR3 is TGTGCCAGCAGCGTAGGACAGGGGGCGGTAAATGAGCAGTTCTTC. It translates to CASSVGQGAVNEQFF.

This clonotype has a count of ten or more. The chain is built from TRBV5-1 and TRBJ2-7; D is possibly TRBD2 (5 bases). The CDR3 extends over 14 amino acids. V gave up 3 bases and J gave up 0 bases, with 10 bases separating them. Germline values: CDR1 SGHRS, CDR2 YFSETQ. CDR3 sequence: CASSYTRNSYEQYF. CDR3 DNA: TGCGCCAGCAGCTATACTAGAAACTCCTACGAGCAGTACTTC.

This clonotype has just a few counts. This chain links TRBV12-3 or TRBV12-4 with TRBJ2-7; D not certain. The CDR3 has 12 residues. V lost 6 bases and J lost 4, with 10 bases in between. The CDR3 bases are TGTGCCAGCAGCCCTTCCGGATACGAGCAGTACTTC. Translation: CASSPSGYEQYF.

By sample fraction, this clonotype is medium-sized. The V call is TRBV9, the J call TRBJ2-1; perhaps D is TRBD1 or TRBD2 (6 bases each). V was shortened by 4 bases and J by 1 base, with 15 bases between the two germline ends. The CDR3 consists of 16 residues. Germline values: CDR1 SGDLS, CDR2 YYNGEE. CDR3 in DNA: TGTGCCAGCAGCTCATCGGGGGCTAGGTCCTACAATGAGCAGTTCTTC. Protein: CASSSSGARSYNEQFF.